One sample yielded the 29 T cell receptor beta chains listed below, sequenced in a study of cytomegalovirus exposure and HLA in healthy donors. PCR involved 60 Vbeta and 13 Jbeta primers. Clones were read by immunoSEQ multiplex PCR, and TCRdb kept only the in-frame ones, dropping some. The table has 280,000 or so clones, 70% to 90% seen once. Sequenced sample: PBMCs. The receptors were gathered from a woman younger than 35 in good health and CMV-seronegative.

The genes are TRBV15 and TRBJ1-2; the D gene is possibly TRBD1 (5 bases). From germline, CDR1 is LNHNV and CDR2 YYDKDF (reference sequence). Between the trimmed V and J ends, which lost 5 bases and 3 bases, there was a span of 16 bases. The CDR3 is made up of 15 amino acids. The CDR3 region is CATSPARGSDYGYTF. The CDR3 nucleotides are TGTGCCACCAGCCCCGCCCGGGGGTCGGACTATGGCTACACCTTC.

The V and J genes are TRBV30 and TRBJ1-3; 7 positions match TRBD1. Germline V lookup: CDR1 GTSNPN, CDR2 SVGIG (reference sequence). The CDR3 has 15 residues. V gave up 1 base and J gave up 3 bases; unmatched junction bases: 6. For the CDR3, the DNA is TGTGCCTGGAGTGCGACCGGGACAGTTGGAAACACCATATATTTT. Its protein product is CAWSATGTVGNTIYF.

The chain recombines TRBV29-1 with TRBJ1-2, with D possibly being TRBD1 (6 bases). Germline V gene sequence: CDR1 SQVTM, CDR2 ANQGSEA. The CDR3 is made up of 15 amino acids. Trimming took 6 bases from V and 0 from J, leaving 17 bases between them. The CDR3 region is CSVGPDRSSNYGYTF. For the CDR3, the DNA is TGCAGCGTGGGACCAGACAGGTCCTCTAACTATGGCTACACCTTC.

CDR3 region: CAWSNLAARYNSPLHF. In nucleotides, the CDR3 is TGTGCCTGGAGTAACCTCGCGGCCCGTTATAATTCACCCCTCCACTTT. This chain joins TRBV30 and TRBJ1-6, with no clear D. The CDR3 contains 16 residues. Trimming took off 2 bases at V and 4 bases at J, with 15 bases between the two ends. Germline V gene sequence: CDR1 GTSNPN, CDR2 SVGIG (reference sequence). The full variable domain, in which reference TRBV30 and TRBJ1-6 provide the parts outside the CDR3, is SQTIHQWPATLVQPVGSPLSLECTVEGTSNPNLYWYRQAAGRGLQLLFYSVGIGQISSEVPQNLSASRPQDRQFILSSKKLLLSDSGFYLCAWSNLAARYNSPLHFGNGTRLTVT.

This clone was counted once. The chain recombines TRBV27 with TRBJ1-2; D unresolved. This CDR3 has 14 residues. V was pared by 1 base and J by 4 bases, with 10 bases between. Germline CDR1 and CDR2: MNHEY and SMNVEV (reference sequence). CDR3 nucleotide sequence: TGTGCCAGCAGTTTATTACCGAGATTCTATGGCTACACCTTC. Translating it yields CASSLLPRFYGYTF.

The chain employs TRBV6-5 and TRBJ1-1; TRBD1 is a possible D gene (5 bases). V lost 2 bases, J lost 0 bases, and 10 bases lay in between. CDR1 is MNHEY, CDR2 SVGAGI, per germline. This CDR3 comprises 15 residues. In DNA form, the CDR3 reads TGTGCCAGCAGTTACCGCGGGGCCCTGAACACTGAAGCTTTCTTT. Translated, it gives CASSYRGALNTEAFF.

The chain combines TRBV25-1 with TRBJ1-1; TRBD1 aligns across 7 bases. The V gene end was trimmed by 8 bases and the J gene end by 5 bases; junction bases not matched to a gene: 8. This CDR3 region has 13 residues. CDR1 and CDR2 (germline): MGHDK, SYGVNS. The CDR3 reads CASSAGTVTEAFF. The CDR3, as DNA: TGTGCCAGCTCCGCGGGGACAGTAACTGAAGCTTTCTTT.

CDR3 nucleotides: TGCAGTGCAAGAAGAGACTATGGCTACACCTTC. Residues: CSARRDYGYTF. This chain uses TRBV20-1 with TRBJ1-2, with D hard to call. Per germline, CDR1 DFQATT and CDR2 SNEGSKA (reference sequence). This CDR3 has 11 amino acids. V lost 6 bases to trimming and J lost 3 bases, with 8 bases between them.

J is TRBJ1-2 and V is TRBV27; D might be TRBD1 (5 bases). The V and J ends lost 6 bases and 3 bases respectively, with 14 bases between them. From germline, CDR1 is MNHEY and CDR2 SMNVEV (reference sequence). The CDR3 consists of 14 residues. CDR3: CASRTATSYYGYTF. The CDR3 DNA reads TGTGCCAGCAGGACAGCCACCAGCTACTATGGCTACACCTTC.

The CDR3 region is CASSFQGGPGNTIYF. As DNA, the CDR3 is TGCGCCAGCAGTTTCCAGGGAGGGCCTGGAAACACCATATATTTT. This rearrangement joins TRBV10-2 to TRBJ1-3; maybe TRBD1 (5 bases). CDR1 is WSHSY, CDR2 SAAADI, per germline. The germline V and J ends were trimmed by 5 bases and 2 bases, with 13 bases remaining between them. The CDR3 spans 15 residues.

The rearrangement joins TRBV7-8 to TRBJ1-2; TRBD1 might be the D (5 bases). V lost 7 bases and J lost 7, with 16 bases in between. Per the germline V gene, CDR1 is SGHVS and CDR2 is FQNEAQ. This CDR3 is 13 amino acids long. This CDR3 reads CASNFKQDFGYTF. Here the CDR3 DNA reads TGTGCCAGCAACTTTAAACAGGATTTTGGCTACACCTTC.

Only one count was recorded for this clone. CDR3 sequence: CSVEETGVNTEAFF. The CDR3 bases are TGCAGCGTTGAAGAAACAGGGGTGAACACTGAAGCTTTCTTT. The chain has TRBV29-1 and TRBJ1-1, with TRBD1 matching 7 bases. V was clipped by 0 bases and J by 0 bases; unmatched bases: 1. The germline V gene encodes CDR1 SQVTM and CDR2 ANQGSEA. The CDR3 length is 14 residues.

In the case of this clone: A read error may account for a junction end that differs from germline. DNA of the CDR3: TGTTCCAGCAGCTTATCCACGGCCGGGGAGCTGTTTTTT. It is translated as CSSSLSTAGELFF. This chain uses TRBV7-9 with TRBJ2-2; no clear D gene. This CDR3 has 13 residues. The V gene's germline CDR1 is SEHNR and CDR2 FQNEAQ (reference sequence).

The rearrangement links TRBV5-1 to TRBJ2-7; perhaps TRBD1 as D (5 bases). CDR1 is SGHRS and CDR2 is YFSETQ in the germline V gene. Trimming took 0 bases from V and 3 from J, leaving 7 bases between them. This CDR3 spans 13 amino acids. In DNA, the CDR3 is TGCGCCAGCAGCTTGGGCAGGGACTACGAGCAGTACTTC. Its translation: CASSLGRDYEQYF. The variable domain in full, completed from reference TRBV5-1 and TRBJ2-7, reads KAGVTQTPRYLIKTRGQQVTLSCSPISGHRSVSWYQQTPGQGLQFLFEYFSETQRNKGNFPGRFSGRQFSNSRSEMNVSTLELGDSALYLCASSLGRDYEQYFGPGTRLTVT.

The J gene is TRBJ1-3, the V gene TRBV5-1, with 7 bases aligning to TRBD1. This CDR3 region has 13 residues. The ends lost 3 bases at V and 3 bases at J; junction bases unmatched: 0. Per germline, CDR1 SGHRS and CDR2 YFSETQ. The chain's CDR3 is CASSSGGGNTIYF. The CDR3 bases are TGCGCCAGCAGCTCAGGGGGTGGAAACACCATATATTTT.

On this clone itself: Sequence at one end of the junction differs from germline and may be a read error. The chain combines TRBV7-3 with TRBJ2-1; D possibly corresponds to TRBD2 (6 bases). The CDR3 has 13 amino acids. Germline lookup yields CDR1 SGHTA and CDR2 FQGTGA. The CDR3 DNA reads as TGTGCCAGCAGCTTAGGAGGGTACAGTGAGCAGTTCTTC. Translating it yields CASSLGGYSEQFF.

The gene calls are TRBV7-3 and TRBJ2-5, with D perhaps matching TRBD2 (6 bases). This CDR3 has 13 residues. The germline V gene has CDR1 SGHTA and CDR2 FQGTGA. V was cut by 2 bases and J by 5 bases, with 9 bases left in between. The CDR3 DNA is TGTGCCAGCAGCTTAGGTGCGGGGGAGACCCAGTACTTC. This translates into CASSLGAGETQYF.

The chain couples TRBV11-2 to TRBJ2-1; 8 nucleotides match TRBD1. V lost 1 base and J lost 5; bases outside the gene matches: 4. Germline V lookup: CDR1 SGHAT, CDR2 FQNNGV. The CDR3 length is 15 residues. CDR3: CASSLGQGAHNEQFF. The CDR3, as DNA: TGTGCCAGCAGCTTAGGGCAGGGGGCGCACAATGAGCAGTTCTTC.

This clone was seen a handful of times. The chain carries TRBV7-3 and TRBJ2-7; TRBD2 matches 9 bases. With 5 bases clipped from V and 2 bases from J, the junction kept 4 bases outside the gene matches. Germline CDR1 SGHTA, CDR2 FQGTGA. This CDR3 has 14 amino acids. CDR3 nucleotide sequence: TGTGCCAGCAGCCCGACTAGCGGTACCTACGAGCAGTACTTC. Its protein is CASSPTSGTYEQYF.

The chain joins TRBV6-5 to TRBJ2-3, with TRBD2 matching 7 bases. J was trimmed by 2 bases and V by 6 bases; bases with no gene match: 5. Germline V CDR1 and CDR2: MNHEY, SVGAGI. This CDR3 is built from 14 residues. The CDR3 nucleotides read TGTGCCAGCAGGTGGGGGGGGTTCACAGATACGCAGTATTTT. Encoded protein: CASRWGGFTDTQYF.

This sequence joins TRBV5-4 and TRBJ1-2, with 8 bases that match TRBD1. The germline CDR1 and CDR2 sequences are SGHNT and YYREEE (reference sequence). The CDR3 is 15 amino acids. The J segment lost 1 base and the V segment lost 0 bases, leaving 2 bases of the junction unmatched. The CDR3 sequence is CASSLGQGYNYGYTF. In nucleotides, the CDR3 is TGTGCCAGCAGCTTGGGACAGGGGTATAACTATGGCTACACCTTC.

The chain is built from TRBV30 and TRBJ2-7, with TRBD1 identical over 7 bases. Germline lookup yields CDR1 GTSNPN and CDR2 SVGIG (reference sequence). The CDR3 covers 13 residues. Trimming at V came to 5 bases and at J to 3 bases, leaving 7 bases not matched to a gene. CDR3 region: CAWPRGYHYEQYF. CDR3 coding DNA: TGTGCCTGGCCCAGGGGGTATCACTACGAGCAGTACTTC.

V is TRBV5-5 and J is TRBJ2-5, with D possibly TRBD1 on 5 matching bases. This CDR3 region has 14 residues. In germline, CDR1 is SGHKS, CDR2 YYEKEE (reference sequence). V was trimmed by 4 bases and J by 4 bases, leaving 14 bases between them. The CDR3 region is CASSRGRVAETQYF. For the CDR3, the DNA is TGTGCCAGCAGCCGTGGCAGGGTCGCAGAGACCCAGTACTTC. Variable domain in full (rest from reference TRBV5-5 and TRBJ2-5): DAGVTQSPTHLIKTRGQQVTLRCSPISGHKSVSWYQQVLGQGPQFIFQYYEKEERGRGNFPDRFSARQFPNYSSELNVNALLLGDSALYLCASSRGRVAETQYFGPGTRLLVL.

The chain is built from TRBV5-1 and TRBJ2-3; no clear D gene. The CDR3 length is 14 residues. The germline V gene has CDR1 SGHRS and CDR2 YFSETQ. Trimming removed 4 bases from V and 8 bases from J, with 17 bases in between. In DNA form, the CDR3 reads TGCGCCAGCAGCCCCCCCAGTACAGTCGGTACGCAGTATTTT. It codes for CASSPPSTVGTQYF.

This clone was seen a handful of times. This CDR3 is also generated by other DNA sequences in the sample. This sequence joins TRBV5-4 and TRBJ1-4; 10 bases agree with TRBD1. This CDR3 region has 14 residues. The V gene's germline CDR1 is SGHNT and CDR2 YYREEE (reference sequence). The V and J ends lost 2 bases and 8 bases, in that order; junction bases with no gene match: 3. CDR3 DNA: TGTGCCAGCAGCTTTTCGGGACAGGGGGAAAAACTGTTTTTT. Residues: CASSFSGQGEKLFF.

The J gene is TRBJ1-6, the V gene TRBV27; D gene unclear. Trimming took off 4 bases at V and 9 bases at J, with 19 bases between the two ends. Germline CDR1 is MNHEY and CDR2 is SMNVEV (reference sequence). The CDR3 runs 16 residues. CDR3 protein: CASSSPATEFFSPLHF. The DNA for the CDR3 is TGTGCCAGCAGTTCTCCCGCCACAGAGTTCTTTTCACCCCTCCACTTT.

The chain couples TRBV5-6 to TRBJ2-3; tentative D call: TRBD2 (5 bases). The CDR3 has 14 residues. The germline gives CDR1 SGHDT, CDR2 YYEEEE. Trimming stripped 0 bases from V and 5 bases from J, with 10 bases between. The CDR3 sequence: CASSLGSSLDTQYF. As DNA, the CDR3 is TGTGCCAGCAGCTTGGGGTCTAGCCTAGATACGCAGTATTTT.

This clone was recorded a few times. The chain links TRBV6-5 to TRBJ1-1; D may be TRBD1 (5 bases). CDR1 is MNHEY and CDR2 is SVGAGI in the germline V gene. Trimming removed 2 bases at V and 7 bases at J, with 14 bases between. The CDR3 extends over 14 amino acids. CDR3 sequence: CASSYVRGGSEAFF. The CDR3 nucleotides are TGTGCCAGCAGTTACGTTCGGGGGGGAAGTGAAGCTTTCTTT.

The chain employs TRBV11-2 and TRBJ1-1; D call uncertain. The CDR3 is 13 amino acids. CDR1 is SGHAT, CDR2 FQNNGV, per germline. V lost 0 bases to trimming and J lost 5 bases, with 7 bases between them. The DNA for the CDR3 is TGTGCCAGCAGCTTAGATGGGAGGACTGAAGCTTTCTTT. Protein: CASSLDGRTEAFF. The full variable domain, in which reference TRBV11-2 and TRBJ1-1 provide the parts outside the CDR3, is EAGVAQSPRYKIIEKRQSVAFWCNPISGHATLYWYQQILGQGPKLLIQFQNNGVVDDSQLPKDRFSAERLKGVDSTLKIQPAKLEDSAVYLCASSLDGRTEAFFGQGTRLTVV.